This T cell receptor (beta chain) emerged from a study of blood T cell repertoires in COVID-19. Whole-study context: Acute and convalescent COVID-19 samples came from the United States, Italy and Spain. The analysed material was cDNA or gDNA that came from T cells, B-cell-depleted T cells, or PBMCs.

The germline V and J ends were trimmed by 7 bases and 0 bases, with 15 bases remaining between them. Per germline, CDR1 MGHDK and CDR2 SYGVNS. The CDR3 is 15 amino acids. This clone appeared a few times. Authors' data handling: Estimates of nucleated cell counts were drawn from the amplification of reference gene primers. Only in-frame clones appear in the TCRdb table, and some are missing; sequencing was by immunoSEQ multiplex PCR. V and J calls and clone size are as listed in that table; D and trimming were resolved from the DNA. The sample has under 200,000 clones, over 75% seen once. Sequencing was done on a sample of peripheral blood. This chain links TRBV25-1 with TRBJ1-1, with D possibly matching TRBD1 (5 bases). This TCR was sampled from a man between 65 and 85 years old with active or convalescent COVID-19. The CDR3 sequence: CASMGGIFLNTEAFF. For the CDR3, the DNA is TGTGCCAGCATGGGGGGTATCTTCTTGAACACTGAAGCTTTCTTT. Supplemented by reference TRBV25-1 and TRBJ1-1, the full variable domain reads EADIYQTPRYLVIGTGKKITLECSQTMGHDKMYWYQQDPGMELHLIHYSYGVNSTEKGDLSSESTVSRIRTEHFPLTLESARPSHTSQYLCASMGGIFLNTEAFFGQGTRLTVV.